What follows are 7 T cell receptor beta chains derived from one specimen sequenced in a study of CD8 T cells in ankylosing spondylitis. Study-level findings and limits: Apparently characteristic of ankylosing spondylitis blood was a TCR beta motif (fewer than 10 highly homologous variants).

TCRdb analysed the 5' RACE reads with MiXCR anew, one entry per CDR3 protein. Here the sample spans 700,000 or so distinct CDR3 sequences, around 20% being singletons. Their antigen targets remain unknown. Sequencing input: blood, either unsorted or a sorted T cell fraction (not recorded which). The receptor set was obtained from a male donor with ankylosing spondylitis.

This clonotype showed up many times. The V gene is TRBV6-1, the J gene TRBJ2-3; no reliable D call. CDR3 size: 15 residues. The V gene lost 4 bases and the J gene lost 2 bases, with 13 bases spanning the gap. Germline CDR1 is MNHNS and CDR2 is SASEGT. The CDR3 sequence: CASSGTGNPTDTQYF. The DNA of the CDR3 is TGTGCCAGCAGTGGGACCGGCAATCCCACAGATACGCAGTATTTT.

The V and J genes are TRBV9 and TRBJ1-4; D unclear. Germline CDR1 reads SGDLS; CDR2 reads YYNGEE. V was pared by 4 bases and J by 8 bases, with 18 bases between. The CDR3 covers 15 residues. CDR3 sequence reads: CASSPREGRGEKLFF. In DNA, the CDR3 is TGTGCCAGCAGCCCCCGGGAGGGAAGAGGCGAAAAACTGTTTTTT.

This clonotype was observed many times. The chain recombines TRBV2 with TRBJ1-1; TRBD1 aligns across 7 bases. V lost 5 bases and J lost 1; bases outside the gene matches: 4. The CDR3 spans 14 residues. The germline V gene encodes CDR1 SNHLY and CDR2 FYNNEI. The CDR3 DNA is TGTGCCAGCAGTCGACAGGGCGGGAACACTGAAGCTTTCTTT. Translated: CASSRQGGNTEAFF.

The chain links TRBV12-3 or TRBV12-4 to TRBJ2-3; TRBD1 matches at 10 bases. The V gene end was trimmed by 5 bases and the J gene end by 2 bases; junction bases not matched to a gene: 7. The CDR3 is 16 amino acids. The CDR3: CASSRDRGPNTDTQYF. CDR3 sequence (DNA): TGTGCCAGCAGTCGTGACAGGGGGCCTAACACAGATACGCAGTATTTT.

The rearrangement joins TRBV30 to TRBJ1-3, with no clear D. Trimming removed 3 bases at V and 1 base at J, with 10 bases between. This CDR3 has 14 amino acids. CDR1 and CDR2 (germline): GTSNPN, SVGIG (reference sequence). CDR3 DNA: TGTGCCTGGAGGACCCGGCCGTCTGGAAACACCATATATTTT. Protein product: CAWRTRPSGNTIYF.

This clonotype occurred a few times. The chain combines TRBV20-1 with TRBJ1-1; D not resolved. Germline assignment: CDR1 DFQATT and CDR2 SNEGSKA (reference sequence). V was shortened by 3 bases and J by 1 base, with 9 bases between the two germline ends. The CDR3 is made up of 13 amino acids. CDR3: CSARFPGNTEAFF. As DNA, the CDR3 is TGCAGTGCTAGGTTCCCAGGGAACACTGAAGCTTTCTTT.

This chain joins TRBV10-3 and TRBJ1-4; D might be TRBD1 (6 bases). Trimming shortened V by 10 bases and J by 6 bases, and 21 bases separated the two germline ends. The V gene's germline CDR1 is ENHRY and CDR2 SYGVKD. The CDR3 totals 15 residues. For the CDR3, the DNA is TGTGCCAGCTCCAGCACGGGGGGCGGGGATGAAAAACTGTTTTTT. Its translation: CASSSTGGGDEKLFF.